This T cell receptor (beta chain) was sequenced for a study of CD8 T cells in ankylosing spondylitis. The sample holds a few counts of this clonotype. Its antigen is unidentified. It was by quantitative 5'-RACE with molecular barcodes that TCR beta libraries were made. TCRdb recomputed calls from the 5' RACE reads with MiXCR, one row per CDR3 protein. The table includes 100,000 or so distinct CDR3 sequences, around 24% detected once. Overall study results and limits: CD8+ by phenotype, disease-linked clones were relatively rare in peripheral blood. Before this, some motif variants had been reported in reactive arthritis synovial fluid and blood.

This TCR came from a male donor with ankylosing spondylitis. Material: synovial fluid, either unsorted or a sorted T cell fraction (not recorded which).

The CDR3 nucleotides are TGTGCCAGCAGCCAATTCCCAGCGGGAGGGTACAATGAGCAGTTCTTC. Its protein is CASSQFPAGGYNEQFF. The genes are TRBV3-1 and TRBJ2-1; 10 positions agree with TRBD2. CDR3 length equals 16 residues. The germline gives CDR1 LGHDT, CDR2 YNNKEL (reference sequence). After removal of 2 bases from V and 4 bases from J, the junction contained 5 bases not matched to a gene.